One and the same sample provided the 7 T cell receptor beta chains below, sequenced in a study of Graves' ophthalmopathy and Graves' hyperthyroidism. Amplified material comprised TCR beta CDR3 regions derived from RNA transcripts. In the first round, RT-PCR was carried out with HTBI primers, and a multiplex PCR formed the second round. Via MiXCR, TCRdb re-called the multiplex PCR reads, giving one row per CDR3 protein. Of about 230,000 distinct CDR3 sequences in the sample, 40% to 50% are singletons; the top ten hold approximately 44%. Sequenced material: peripheral blood. These receptors were taken from an adult man with Graves' ophthalmopathy.

This clonotype was seen more than once but under ten times. The chain carries TRBV24-1 and TRBJ2-7, with D maybe TRBD2 (5 bases). CDR3 size: 16 residues. Per the germline V gene, CDR1 is KGHDR and CDR2 is SFDVKD. V was pared by 5 bases and J by 0 bases, with 16 bases between. The CDR3 sequence: CATSASWTGNSYEQYF. CDR3 in DNA: TGTGCCACCAGTGCCTCTTGGACGGGAAACTCCTACGAGCAGTACTTC.

This clonotype was counted ten times or more. V is TRBV29-1 and J is TRBJ1-4; D is uncertain. The CDR3 has 14 amino acids. Germline V CDR1 and CDR2: SQVTM, ANQGSEA. Trimming removed 0 bases at V and 8 bases at J, with 13 bases between. The CDR3 here is CSVEDQNALEKLFF. The CDR3 coding sequence is TGCAGCGTTGAAGATCAGAATGCATTGGAAAAACTGTTTTTT.

This clonotype was detected only a few times. The chain is built from TRBV7-9 and TRBJ2-7, with 7 nucleotides matching TRBD1. The trim removed 1 base at V and 2 bases at J, leaving 14 bases unmatched. Germline V gene data show CDR1 as SEHNR and CDR2 as FQNEAQ (reference sequence). The CDR3 extends over 18 amino acids. The CDR3 region is CASSLDLAPGQQAYEQYF. For the CDR3, the DNA is TGTGCCAGCAGCTTAGATTTGGCTCCGGGACAGCAAGCCTACGAGCAGTACTTC.

The genes are TRBV2 and TRBJ1-6; D perhaps matches TRBD1 (6 bases). The CDR3 runs 15 residues. The ends were cut back, 4 bases at V and 5 bases at J, with 12 bases in the middle. Germline loops: CDR1 SNHLY, CDR2 FYNNEI. CDR3 in amino acids: CASSVTGTDNSPLHF. The CDR3 DNA reads TGTGCCAGCAGTGTTACAGGGACCGATAATTCACCCCTCCACTTT.

The CDR3 sequence is CSAIRDSNQPQHF. CDR3 bases: TGCAGTGCTATCAGGGATTCAAATCAGCCCCAGCATTTT. The chain couples TRBV20-1 to TRBJ1-5; tentatively, D is TRBD1 (5 bases). The V end was cut by 4 bases, the J end by 4 bases, with 11 bases between. This CDR3 is 13 amino acids long. Germline-derived CDR1 and CDR2 are DFQATT and SNEGSKA (reference sequence).

This clonotype has a count of ten or more. The chain recombines TRBV24-1 with TRBJ1-2; D may be TRBD1 (5 bases). Germline V gene sequence: CDR1 KGHDR, CDR2 SFDVKD. V was cut by 3 bases and J by 8 bases, with 18 bases left in between. The CDR3 totals 15 residues. The CDR3 nucleotides are TGTGCCACCAGTGATAACGGGAATGGGGCTACGGGCTACACCTTC. It is translated as CATSDNGNGATGYTF.

In regard to this clonotype: A much larger clonotype is one base distant, so this may be a read error. Here the CDR3 DNA reads TGTGTCAGCAGCTTAACGGGCAGCCAAGGTGGCTACACCTTC. It codes for CVSSLTGSQGGYTF. This chain joins TRBV7-2 and TRBJ1-2, with unresolved D. CDR3 length: 14 residues. Germline assignment: CDR1 SGHTA and CDR2 FQGNSA.